This T cell receptor beta chain came from a study of regulatory T cells in long-lasting Graves disease. In the study overall: Treatment with antithyroid drugs for over 5 years, together with positive TSH receptor antibodies, meant persistent Graves' disease. Overall study findings and caveats: Tissue studied was limited to peripheral blood, excluding thyroid tissue. Less diverse TCR repertoires were seen in persistent Graves' patients than in newly diagnosed ones.

This clonotype has only a few counts. Its antigen is unidentified. Regarding time point: persistent/refractory GD, antithyroid drugs over 5 years with positive TRAb. Generation of the TCR library employed RNA extracted from PBMCs. The authors built TCR beta libraries using iRepertoire HTBI primers and Arm-PCR of CDR3 regions. TCRdb fed the multiplex PCR reads into MiXCR, producing one record per CDR3 protein. This table holds 350,000 to 500,000 distinct CDR3 sequences, around 23% found once. This TCR came from a female donor with Graves disease. The specimen comprised peripheral blood mononuclear cells (PBMCs), sampled when the disease was refractory, from a patient treated with antithyroid drugs.

The CDR3 is CASSLISHETQYF. The DNA for the CDR3 is TGTGCCAGCAGTTTGATTAGCCACGAGACCCAGTACTTC. V usage is TRBV28 and J usage is TRBJ2-5; D uncertain. The germline V gene has CDR1 MDHEN and CDR2 SYDVKM. With 3 bases removed from V and 5 bases from J, the gap between germline ends came to 10 bases. The CDR3 extends over 13 amino acids.